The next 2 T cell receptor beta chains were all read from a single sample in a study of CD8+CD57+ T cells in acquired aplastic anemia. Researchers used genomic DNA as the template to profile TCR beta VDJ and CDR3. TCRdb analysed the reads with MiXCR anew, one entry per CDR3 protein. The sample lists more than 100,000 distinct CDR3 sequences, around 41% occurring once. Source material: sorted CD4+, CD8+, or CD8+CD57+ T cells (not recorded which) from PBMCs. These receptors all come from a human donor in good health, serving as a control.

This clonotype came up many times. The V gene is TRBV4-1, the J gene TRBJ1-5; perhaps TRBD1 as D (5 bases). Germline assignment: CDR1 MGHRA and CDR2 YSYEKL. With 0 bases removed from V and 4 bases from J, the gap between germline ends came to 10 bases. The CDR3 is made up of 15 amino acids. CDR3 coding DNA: TGCGCCAGCAGCCAAGATTCGTGGGGGAATCAGCCCCAGCATTTT. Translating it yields CASSQDSWGNQPQHF.

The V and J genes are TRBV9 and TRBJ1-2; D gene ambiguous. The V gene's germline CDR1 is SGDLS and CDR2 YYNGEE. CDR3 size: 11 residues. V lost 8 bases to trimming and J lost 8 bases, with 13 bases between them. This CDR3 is CASSLAGGYTF. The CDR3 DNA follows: TGTGCCAGTTCCCTAGCGGGAGGCTACACCTTC.